This is a list of T cell receptor beta chains from one sample in a study of cytomegalovirus exposure and HLA in healthy donors. TCRdb's table, derived via immunoSEQ multiplex PCR, lists solely in-frame clones and lacks some. There are about 150,000 clones in the sample; around 60% occur only once, and under 7.5% lies in the top ten. The material sequenced was PBMCs. Receptors were obtained from a woman in her fifties or sixties in good health and CMV-seropositive. CDR3s include the opening cysteine and the closing phenylalanine or tryptophan. D genes are given only for firm matches. Part of the rows lack a size; the others show once, few, many or a class for expanded clones.

clone_size j_call d_call v_call cdr3_nt cdr3_aa
- TRBJ1-2 - TRBV5-4 TGTGCCAGCAGCTTGGTAGGGGAGGGGGACTATGGCTACACCTTC CASSLVGEGDYGYTF
- TRBJ1-1 - TRBV28 TGTGCCACCGCAGTAGAGGGATTCATGAACACTGAAGCTTTCTTT CATAVEGFMNTEAFF
- TRBJ2-1 - TRBV2 TGTGCCAGCAGTACAACTACCTACAATGAGCAGTTCTTC CASSTTTYNEQFF
- TRBJ2-7 TRBD2 TRBV28 TGTGCAACCTCCCGAGCGGGAGGTGAGCAGTACTTC CATSRAGGEQYF
- TRBJ2-1 TRBD1 TRBV27 TGTGCCAGCAGTCCTATGACAGGGGGCGATGAGCAGTTCTTC CASSPMTGGDEQFF
few TRBJ1-2 - TRBV10-3 TGTGCCATCAGCGGGGTGGGTAACTATGGCTACACCTTC CAISGVGNYGYTF
- TRBJ2-1 - TRBV11-2 TGTGCCAGCAGCTTAGATCGGGTAACAGGGCCAAGCAATGAGCAGTTCTTC CASSLDRVTGPSNEQFF
- TRBJ2-7 - TRBV6-6 TGTGCCAGCAGCAGTTCGGTGAGTTTGGAGCAGTGCTTC CASSSSVSLEQCF
- TRBJ1-4 - TRBV27 TGTGCCAGCAGTCCAATGGAGACGGTTGTTGAAAAACTGTTTTTT CASSPMETVVEKLFF
- TRBJ1-3 - TRBV11-2 TGTGCCAGCAGCTTAGCCCGGGGGTCCTCTGGAAACACCATATATTTT CASSLARGSSGNTIYF
- TRBJ2-3 TRBD1 TRBV10-3 TGTGCCATCAGTGAAGGGACAGGGCTCACAGATACGCAGTATTTT CAISEGTGLTDTQYF
- TRBJ2-1 TRBD2 TRBV10-3 TGTGCCATCAGTGTAAGCCTAGCGGGAACCTACAATGAGCAGTTCTTC CAISVSLAGTYNEQFF
- TRBJ2-1 - TRBV5-1 TGCGCCAGCAGCGCTGGACCGCTAGCGGAGCAGTTCTTC CASSAGPLAEQFF
few TRBJ2-7 - TRBV4-2 TGTGCCAGCAGCCAAGAGGGCGAGGGTTCCTACGAGCAGTACTTC CASSQEGEGSYEQYF
few TRBJ1-3 - TRBV2 TGTGCCAGCAGTGAAGACAGGGCGGACACCATATATTTT CASSEDRADTIYF
- TRBJ2-7 - TRBV30 TGTGCCTGGAGTGTAAGCCTATTCTACGAGCAGTACTTC CAWSVSLFYEQYF